This is a list of T cell receptor beta chains from one sample in a study of blood T cell repertoires in COVID-19. Measured with immunoSEQ multiplex PCR; TCRdb has only the in-frame clones, and not every one. Of 200,000 to 250,000 clones listed, about 85% are singletons. What was sequenced was peripheral blood. The receptors stem from a woman aged 18-30 years who had recovered from COVID-19. Each CDR3 is given with its conserved first and last residue. D genes are given only for firm matches. Clone size appears in some rows only: once, few, many, or a class for an expanded clone.

abundance | j_gene | v_gene | d_gene | CDR3nt | CDR3aa
once | TRBJ2-7 | TRBV19 | TRBD2 | TGTGCCAGTAGTATAGGGACTAGCTTCTACGAGCAGTACTTC | CASSIGTSFYEQYF
- | TRBJ2-1 | TRBV3-1/TRBV3-2 | - | TGTGCCAGCAGCCACGGTACTCTCACCTACAATGAGCAGTTCTTC | CASSHGTLTYNEQFF
- | TRBJ2-1 | TRBV4-1 | TRBD2 | TGCGCCAGCAGCCAAGATTGGACTAGCGGGAGATACAATGAGCAGTTCTTC | CASSQDWTSGRYNEQFF
- | TRBJ2-3 | TRBV28 | TRBD2 | TGTGCCAGCAGTTTAGGCCTAGCGGGAGTTGCAGATACGCAGTATTTT | CASSLGLAGVADTQYF
- | TRBJ2-3 | TRBV7-3 | TRBD1 | TGTGCCAGCAGCCTGGACAGGTTCACAGATACGCAGTATTTT | CASSLDRFTDTQYF
few | TRBJ1-1 | TRBV7-2 | - | TGTGCCAGCAGCCCCTGGATAGGGGGCACTGAAGCTTTCTTT | CASSPWIGGTEAFF
- | TRBJ2-1 | TRBV6-1 | TRBD2 | TGTGCCAGCAGTGTTTCTAGCGGGGCCCTGGGGAATGAGCAGTTCTTC | CASSVSSGALGNEQFF
- | TRBJ1-1 | TRBV9 | - | TGTGCCAGCACCCCACAGAACACTGAAGCTTTCTTT | CASTPQNTEAFF
- | TRBJ2-7 | TRBV7-2 | TRBD2 | TGTGCCAGCAGCTCGCTGACTAGCGGGGTATTATCCTACGAGCAGTACTTC | CASSSLTSGVLSYEQYF
- | TRBJ2-5 | TRBV6-5 | TRBD1 | TGTGCCAGCAGCCAAAGACAGGGCGGCTGGGAGACCCAGTACTTC | CASSQRQGGWETQYF
- | TRBJ2-7 | TRBV5-4 | TRBD2 | TGTGCCGGGACGGCTAGCGGGAGGTCCCACGAGCAGTACTTC | CAGTASGRSHEQYF
- | TRBJ2-1 | TRBV6-5 | - | TGTGCCAGCAGTTACTCCCAATACAATGAGCAGTTCTTC | CASSYSQYNEQFF
- | TRBJ2-5 | TRBV6-5 | - | TGTGCCAGCAGTTCCGACAGCTCAGAGACCCAGTACTTC | CASSSDSSETQYF
- | TRBJ2-7 | TRBV7-9 | TRBD1 | TGTGCCAGCAGCTTATCAGGGGGCCTCTCCTACGAGCAGTACTTC | CASSLSGGLSYEQYF
- | TRBJ1-1 | TRBV6-6 | TRBD1 | TGTGCCAGCAGTTACCCAGGACAGGGGGACACTGAAGCTTTCTTT | CASSYPGQGDTEAFF
- | TRBJ2-1 | TRBV7-2 | TRBD2 | TGTGCCAGCAGCTTAGTAGGGCTAGCGGGAGGTGAAGAGCAGTTCTTC | CASSLVGLAGGEEQFF
- | TRBJ2-7 | TRBV5-5 | TRBD2 | TGTGCCAGCAGCTTGGTATTTCGGCCTAGCGGCTACGAGCAGTACTTC | CASSLVFRPSGYEQYF
- | TRBJ1-5 | TRBV27 | - | TGTGCCAGCAGCGGACGGGGAGGGGGGGCGGCCCAGCCCCAGCATTTT | CASSGRGGGAAQPQHF
once | TRBJ2-2 | TRBV9 | - | TGTGCCAGCAGCAACCGACAAAAGAACACCGGGGAGCTGTTTTTT | CASSNRQKNTGELFF
- | TRBJ2-1 | TRBV18 | - | TGTGCCAGCTCAACCAAAACAGGATACAATGAGCAGTTCTTC | CASSTKTGYNEQFF
few | TRBJ1-5 | TRBV10-2 | - | TGCGCCAGCAGTAACGGTCAGCCCCAGCATTTT | CASSNGQPQHF
once | TRBJ2-7 | TRBV7-9 | TRBD2 | TGTGCCAGCAGCCAAGTCCCCCCCGCGACTAGCGTCTACGAGCAGTACTTC | CASSQVPPATSVYEQYF